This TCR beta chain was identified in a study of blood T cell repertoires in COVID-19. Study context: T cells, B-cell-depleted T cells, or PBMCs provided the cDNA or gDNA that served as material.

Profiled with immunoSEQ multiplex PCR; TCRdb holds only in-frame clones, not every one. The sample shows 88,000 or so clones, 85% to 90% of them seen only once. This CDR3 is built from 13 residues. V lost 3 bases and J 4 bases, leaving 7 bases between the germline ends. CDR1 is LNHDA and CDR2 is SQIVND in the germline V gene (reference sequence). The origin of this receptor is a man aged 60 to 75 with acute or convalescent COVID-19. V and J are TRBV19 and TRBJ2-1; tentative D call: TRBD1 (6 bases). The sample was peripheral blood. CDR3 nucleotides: TGTGCCAGTAGTATGACAGGATACAATGAGCAGTTCTTC. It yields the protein CASSMTGYNEQFF.